Sample share makes the clone carrying this T cell receptor beta chain medium-sized. Antigen: not known. The sample belongs to a study of siplizumab effects on memory and regulatory T cells. Overall study: Mixed lymphocyte reactions were paired, with siplizumab at around 1 ug/mL or without drug.

Sequencing was performed with immunoSEQ multiplex PCR; in TCRdb, only in-frame clones are kept and a portion is missing. The sample has around 9,000 clones, around two fifths seen once; the top ten hold around 8.3%. The CDR3 spans 17 residues. With 4 bases clipped from V and 6 bases from J, the junction kept 16 bases outside the gene matches. The V gene's germline CDR1 is SGHNT and CDR2 YYREEE (reference sequence). Study outcomes and limitations: Only a minor fraction of alloreactive clones mapped to unstimulated subsets. In siplizumab cultures, the suppressive function of proliferating Tregs remained unconfirmed. Mappable alloreactive CD4+ clones were on average around 69% Treg-derived with siplizumab, 26.9% in controls.

Mixed lymphocyte reaction cells underwent about six days of coculture at 37°C. Input material: CFSE-low (dividing) CD4+ T cells sorted from an allogeneic mixed lymphocyte reaction. The chain joins TRBV5-4 to TRBJ2-1, with 7 nucleotides matching TRBD2. The clonotype comes from a human donor in good health; the cells came from an allogeneic mixed lymphocyte reaction. DNA for the CDR3: TGTGCCAGCAGCCGCCAGGGTGGTCGCGGGAGTGGCAATGAGCAGTTCTTC. Protein sequence: CASSRQGGRGSGNEQFF.